This T cell receptor beta chain comes out of a study of T cells after posttransplantation cyclophosphamide. General study points: Blood and skin or GI T cell repertoires showed limited TRB overlap. Recipient CMV seropositivity and CMV reactivation strongly tracked TRB clonality. Donor CD8+ memory clones often dominated recipient blood repertoires at later times.

Peripheral blood was collected from the related graft donor on the marrow donation day. The CDR3 has 14 amino acids. Germline V CDR1 and CDR2: SNHLY, FYNNEI. Trimming stripped 5 bases from V and 1 base from J, with 11 bases between. This clone was counted only a few times. Antigen specificity is unknown. Data came from immunoSEQ multiplex PCR; TCRdb stores just in-frame clones and leaves some out. The table records around 50,000 clones, approximately 90% of them present only once. This rearrangement joins TRBV2 to TRBJ1-2; a weak D match, TRBD1 (6 bases). The sequencing input was PBMCs. This TCR came from a woman between 45 and 65 years old in good health and a related stem cell transplant donor. The CDR3 nucleotides read TGTGCCAGCAGTCGGGACACCGATAACTATGGCTACACCTTC. This encodes CASSRDTDNYGYTF.